This T cell receptor (beta chain) originates from a study of cytomegalovirus exposure and HLA in healthy donors. Points from the study as a whole: For cytomegalovirus status, the classifier reportedly gave diagnoses with high specificity and sensitivity. For presence/absence analyses, sequencing depth was assumed to be roughly uniform across donors. Specific recognition of CMV antigens was confirmed in vitro for three chains (all CMV-associated).

This CDR3 is 19 amino acids long. Germline V lookup: CDR1 SGHTA, CDR2 FQGNSA. Deletions cut 6 bases from V and 2 bases from J, with 25 bases between. The PCR contained 60 Vbeta and 13 Jbeta primers. This table comes from immunoSEQ multiplex PCR, and its TCRdb copy is limited to in-frame clones, with some not included. The sample lists over 110,000 clones; roughly 80% were seen once. As for the donors, each was a healthy bone marrow donor. This clone was counted once. What it recognizes is unknown. V and J are TRBV7-2 and TRBJ2-2, with D possibly being TRBD1 (6 bases). The specimen was PBMCs. The receptor was isolated from a man between 18 and 35 years old in good health and CMV-seronegative. For the CDR3, the DNA is TGTGCCAGCAGACCCTCCTTGGCAGGGGAAAGGGGTAACACCGGGGAGCTGTTTTTT. It is translated as CASRPSLAGERGNTGELFF.